This TCR beta chain was recovered during a study of CD8 T cells in Susac syndrome. With random hexamers, reverse transcription was performed on about 0.45 to 1 ug of RNA. Multiplex immunoSEQ PCR targeted 54 Vbeta and 13 Jbeta TCR beta segments. TCRdb used MiXCR to reprocess the immunoSEQ multiplex PCR reads, holding one entry per CDR3 protein. The sample gives approximately 150,000 distinct CDR3 sequences, approximately 92% of which show up once; about 0.14% is in the top ten. CDR3 length: 13 residues. Germline assignment: CDR1 GTSNPN and CDR2 SVGIG (reference sequence). Deletions cut 0 bases from V and 4 bases from J, with 9 bases between.

This clonotype was sampled from a human donor in good health. Sequenced sample: CD4+ T cells from PBMCs. The rearrangement joins TRBV30 to TRBJ1-1; D gene ambiguous. CDR3 sequence reads: CAWSVLLVTEAFF. CDR3 in DNA: TGTGCCTGGAGTGTACTCTTAGTCACTGAAGCTTTCTTT.